The source of this TCR beta chain is a study of cytomegalovirus exposure and HLA in healthy donors. About the study: Within an early data release were tens of millions of unique TCRs drawn from HLA-typed donors. Findings of the study overall: TCR beta V- and J-gene trimming, according to a later analysis, was linked to a missense DCLRE1C variant. Sequencing depth roughly uniform across donors was assumed in presence/absence analyses.

CDR1 and CDR2 from the germline V gene are SGHTA and FQGNSA. The CDR3 consists of 14 residues. V was trimmed by 5 bases and J by 7 bases, leaving 15 bases between them. A remark on this clone: Its matching antigen is unknown.

With 60 Vbeta and 13 Jbeta primers, the PCR was carried out. Repertoires were generated with immunoSEQ multiplex PCR, while TCRdb's copy carries only in-frame clones and drops some. The sample holds roughly 93,000 clones, about 80% seen once. The sequenced sample was PBMCs. The source is a man younger than 40 in good health and CMV-seronegative. The rearrangement joins TRBV7-2 to TRBJ1-5, with D tentatively TRBD1 (6 bases). This CDR3 reads CASSLQGQGQPQHF. The CDR3 region has the DNA TGTGCCAGCAGCCTACAGGGTCAGGGCCAGCCCCAGCATTTT.